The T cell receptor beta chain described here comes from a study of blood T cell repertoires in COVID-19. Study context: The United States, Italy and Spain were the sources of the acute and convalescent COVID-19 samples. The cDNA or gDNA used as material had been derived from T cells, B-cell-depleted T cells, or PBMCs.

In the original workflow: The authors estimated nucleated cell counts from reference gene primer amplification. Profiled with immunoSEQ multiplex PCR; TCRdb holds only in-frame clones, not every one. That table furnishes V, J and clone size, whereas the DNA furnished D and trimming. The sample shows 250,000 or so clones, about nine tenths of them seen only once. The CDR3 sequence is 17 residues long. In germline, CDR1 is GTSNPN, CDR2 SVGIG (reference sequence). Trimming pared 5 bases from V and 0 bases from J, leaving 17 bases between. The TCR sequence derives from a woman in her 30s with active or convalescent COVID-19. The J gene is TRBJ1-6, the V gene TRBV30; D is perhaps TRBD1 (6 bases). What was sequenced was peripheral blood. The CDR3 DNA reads TGTGCCTGGGGCGGGGGGGGCCGGAGCTCCTATAATTCACCCCTCCACTTT. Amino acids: CAWGGGGRSSYNSPLHF.